The clone carrying this T cell receptor (beta chain) was observed a few times. The CDR3 extends over 13 amino acids. V was trimmed by 2 bases and J by 7 bases, leaving 11 bases between them. Germline CDR1 SGHDN, CDR2 FVKESK. The sample belongs to a study of cytomegalovirus exposure and HLA in healthy donors. Overall study: Out of 150 million to 200 million T cells, an earlier analysis found over 90 million unique TCR beta sequences in total.

Researchers ran the PCR with 60 Vbeta and 13 Jbeta primers. The repertoire was sequenced with immunoSEQ multiplex PCR; TCRdb's copy has only in-frame clones and lacks some. The table includes some 92,000 clones, more than 60% detected once. This rearrangement joins TRBV14 to TRBJ2-5; D is unresolved. The sample consisted of PBMCs. This clonotype was sampled from a man between 18 and 35 years old in good health and CMV-seropositive. CDR3 loop: CASSQLVYGTQYF. In DNA, the CDR3 is TGTGCCAGCAGCCAATTAGTTTACGGGACCCAGTACTTC.